These 26 T cell receptor beta chains were sequenced from one sample in a study of T cells in Graves' hyperthyroidism and ophthalmopathy. TCR beta CDR3 regions were amplified from RNA. HTBI primers were the set used in a first-round RT-PCR of the TCR CDR3. Using its own MiXCR run on the multiplex PCR reads, TCRdb lists one record per CDR3 protein. The data show roughly 530,000 distinct CDR3 sequences, with roughly a sixth seen just once and roughly 18% held by the top ten. Input material: blood. The origin of the receptors is a woman between 18 and 29 years old with Graves' ophthalmopathy.

This clonotype was counted many times. This rearrangement joins TRBV5-1 to TRBJ1-1; D gene uncertain. The CDR3 is 13 residues long. V was pared by 0 bases and J by 6 bases, with 9 bases between. Germline V lookup: CDR1 SGHRS, CDR2 YFSETQ. The DNA for the CDR3 is TGCGCCAGCAGCTTGGTGTCGGATGCTGAAGCTTTCTTT. Protein sequence: CASSLVSDAEAFF.

This clonotype came up many times. V usage is TRBV20-1 and J usage is TRBJ2-3; a weak D match, TRBD1 (5 bases). The germline gives CDR1 DFQATT, CDR2 SNEGSKA (reference sequence). V was cut by 1 base and J by 0 bases, with 11 bases left in between. This CDR3 has 15 residues. This CDR3 is CSARGDSASTDTQYF. CDR3 DNA sequence: TGCAGTGCTAGAGGAGACAGTGCTAGCACAGATACGCAGTATTTT.

The chain has TRBV5-6 and TRBJ1-1; D is unclear. CDR1 is SGHDT, CDR2 YYEEEE, per germline. The CDR3 spans 15 residues. Trimming took 1 base from V and 3 from J, leaving 13 bases between them. CDR3 nucleotides: TGTGCCAGCAGCTTGCTCGGTCTCGGGGACACTGAAGCTTTCTTT. Encoded protein: CASSLLGLGDTEAFF. Combining the CDR3 with reference TRBV5-6 and TRBJ1-1 gives the whole variable domain DAGVTQSPTHLIKTRGQQVTLRCSPKSGHDTVSWYQQALGQGPQFIFQYYEEEERQRGNFPDRFSGHQFPNYSSELNVNALLLGDSALYLCASSLLGLGDTEAFFGQGTRLTVV.

This chain connects TRBV6-1 to TRBJ2-1; 8 bases are shared with TRBD1. Trimming at V came to 4 bases and at J to 4 bases, leaving 3 bases not matched to a gene. CDR3 length: 14 amino acids. Germline lookup yields CDR1 MNHNS and CDR2 SASEGT. In DNA form, the CDR3 reads TGTGCCAGCAGTGCCCGGGACAGGTACAATGAGCAGTTCTTC. Residues: CASSARDRYNEQFF.

This clonotype occurred many times. The chain has TRBV11-1 and TRBJ2-1; 7 bases fit TRBD1. The CDR3 covers 14 residues. CDR1 and CDR2 from the germline V gene are SGHAT and FQDESV (reference sequence). The V and J ends lost 3 bases and 12 bases, in that order; junction bases with no gene match: 11. The CDR3 here is CASSFLGGQKRQFF. CDR3 DNA: TGTGCCAGCAGCTTCCTAGGGGGCCAGAAGAGGCAGTTCTTC.

The chain recombines TRBV30 with TRBJ1-6; 8 bases are a match to TRBD1. The germline V gene encodes CDR1 GTSNPN and CDR2 SVGIG (reference sequence). CDR3 length equals 14 residues. The junction had 2 bases not matched to a gene; V was cut back by 2 bases and J by 5 bases. CDR3 DNA: TGTGCCTGGAGTTGGACAGGGAATAATTCACCCCTCCACTTT. Encoded protein: CAWSWTGNNSPLHF.

This clonotype was counted at least ten times. This chain connects TRBV18 to TRBJ1-5; a possible D gene is TRBD1 (5 bases). The germline V and J ends were trimmed by 5 bases and 3 bases, with 11 bases remaining between them. The CDR3 covers 14 residues. From germline, CDR1 is KGHSH and CDR2 LQKENI. This CDR3 is CASSTGLTNQPQHF. CDR3 coding DNA: TGTGCCAGCTCAACGGGACTGACCAATCAGCCCCAGCATTTT. The full variable domain, with the rest looked up from reference TRBV18 and TRBJ1-5, is NAGVMQNPRHLVRRRGQEARLRCSPMKGHSHVYWYRQLPEEGLKFMVYLQKENIIDESGMPKERFSAEFPKEGPSILRIQQVVRGDSAAYFCASSTGLTNQPQHFGDGTRLSIL.

The chain recombines TRBV20-1 with TRBJ2-3, with D possibly being TRBD2 (6 bases). From germline, CDR1 is DFQATT and CDR2 SNEGSKA (reference sequence). The CDR3 has 13 amino acids. V lost 6 bases and J 6 bases, leaving 16 bases between the germline ends. CDR3 coding DNA: TGCAGTGCAAATCCTAGCGTGTACGATACGCAGTATTTT. Its protein is CSANPSVYDTQYF.

In its sample, this clonotype was seen many times. The rearrangement joins TRBV28 to TRBJ2-5; D is uncertain. Germline V gene lookup returns CDR1 MDHEN and CDR2 SYDVKM. V shed 2 bases and J shed 5 bases, with 12 bases lying between them. The CDR3 sequence is 14 residues long. The CDR3 loop reads CASSLVGGWETQYF. As DNA, the CDR3 is TGTGCCAGCAGTTTAGTGGGTGGGTGGGAGACCCAGTACTTC.

This chain connects TRBV6-1 to TRBJ2-7, with D possibly being TRBD2 (6 bases). This CDR3 comprises 15 residues. V shed 7 bases and J shed 0 bases, with 16 bases lying between them. In germline, CDR1 is MNHNS, CDR2 SASEGT. The CDR3 sequence is CASNPGEVYSYEQYF. The CDR3 DNA reads as TGTGCCAGCAATCCGGGAGAGGTTTACTCCTACGAGCAGTACTTC.

This clonotype was seen ten or more times. V and J are TRBV28 and TRBJ1-6; TRBD1 agrees at 10 bases. This CDR3 contains 15 residues. Germline CDR1 reads MDHEN; CDR2 reads SYDVKM. V lost 5 bases, J lost 9 bases, and 7 bases stayed unmatched. The CDR3 DNA reads TGTGCCAGCAGTCTCTCGGGACAGGGGATTTCACCCCTCCACTTT. Residues: CASSLSGQGISPLHF.

Many counts were recorded for this clonotype. This chain links TRBV30 with TRBJ1-1, with D perhaps TRBD1 (6 bases). CDR3 size: 14 residues. Per germline, CDR1 GTSNPN and CDR2 SVGIG (reference sequence). Trimming shortened V by 0 bases and J by 1 base, and 9 bases separated the two germline ends. This CDR3 is CAWSVRGRNTEAFF. CDR3 bases: TGTGCCTGGAGTGTGAGGGGGAGGAACACTGAAGCTTTCTTT.

A few counts support this clonotype. CDR3: CASSDRGVPYEQYF. For the CDR3, the DNA is TGTGCCAGCAGTGACAGGGGAGTCCCCTACGAGCAGTACTTC. This chain joins TRBV6-1 and TRBJ2-7; D is perhaps TRBD1 (6 bases). The CDR3 contains 14 residues. The ends were cut back, 3 bases at V and 2 bases at J, with 11 bases in the middle. The germline V gene has CDR1 MNHNS and CDR2 SASEGT.

The chain uses TRBV6-2 or TRBV6-3 and TRBJ2-1; D is unresolved. The V gene's germline CDR1 is MNHEY and CDR2 SVGEGT. Trimming removed 6 bases from V and 10 bases from J, with 19 bases in between. The CDR3 is 14 amino acids. The CDR3: CASSPLTGPVEQFF. Here the CDR3 DNA reads TGTGCCAGCAGCCCGTTGACCGGGCCGGTGGAGCAGTTCTTC.

This clonotype occurred many times. The gene calls are TRBV7-9 and TRBJ2-5; 8 nucleotides agree with TRBD2. Germline trimming cut 5 bases from V and 4 bases from J; bases unmatched to any gene: 9. Germline V gene lookup returns CDR1 SEHNR and CDR2 FQNEAQ (reference sequence). The CDR3 is 15 residues long. DNA of the CDR3: TGTGCCAGCAGCCCGCAGCGGGAGAAGCGAGAGACCCAGTACTTC. Translated, it gives CASSPQREKRETQYF. Drawing the rest from reference TRBV7-9 and TRBJ2-5, the complete variable domain is DTGVSQNPRHKITKRGQNVTFRCDPISEHNRLYWYRQTLGQGPEFLTYFQNEAQLEKSRLLSDRFSAERPKGSFSTLEIQRTEQGDSAMYLCASSPQREKRETQYFGPGTRLLVL.

The chain recombines TRBV28 with TRBJ1-1; no definite D call. CDR1 is MDHEN and CDR2 is SYDVKM in the germline V gene. This CDR3 has 15 amino acids. Trimming cost V 4 bases and J 3 bases, with 15 bases left between them. CDR3 sequence (DNA): TGTGCCAGCAGTTCAATTGGGGTTGGGGACACTGAAGCTTTCTTT. Residues: CASSSIGVGDTEAFF.

This clonotype was detected ten times or more. The chain joins TRBV7-9 to TRBJ1-2; TRBD1 is a possible D gene (6 bases). Per germline, CDR1 SEHNR and CDR2 FQNEAQ (reference sequence). V lost 5 bases, J lost 3 bases, and 13 bases lay in between. This CDR3 has 14 residues. As DNA, the CDR3 is TGTGCCAGCAGCGGGGCACAGGGAGACTATGGCTACACCTTC. It translates to CASSGAQGDYGYTF.

V is TRBV29-1 and J is TRBJ2-5; perhaps TRBD2 as D (5 bases). The CDR3 contains 15 residues. Germline CDR1 is SQVTM and CDR2 is ANQGSEA. V dropped 4 bases and J dropped 1 base, with 16 bases sitting between them. CDR3 region: CSVAESGGFQETQYF. The CDR3 coding sequence is TGCAGCGTTGCAGAGTCAGGAGGTTTCCAAGAGACCCAGTACTTC.

As for this clonotype: Given a much more abundant clone one base away, this may be a read error. The chain recombines TRBV29-1 with TRBJ2-7, with D unclear. CDR3 length: 12 amino acids. Per the germline V gene, CDR1 is SQVTM and CDR2 is ANQGSEA. In DNA form, the CDR3 reads TGCAGCGTTGTGCTAGGATCAGGCGAGCAGTGCTTC. As protein: CSVVLGSGEQCF.

The chain is built from TRBV29-1 and TRBJ1-2; perhaps TRBD1 as D (6 bases). The V gene lost 5 bases and the J gene lost 3 bases, with 10 bases spanning the gap. Germline CDR1 and CDR2: SQVTM and ANQGSEA. This CDR3 has 12 residues. The CDR3 DNA sequence: TGCAGCGTTCGGACAGACTACTATGGCTACACCTTC. Protein sequence: CSVRTDYYGYTF. Complete variable domain (other parts from reference TRBV29-1 and TRBJ1-2): SAVISQKPSRDICQRGTSLTIQCQVDSQVTMMFWYRQQPGQSLTLIATANQGSEATYESGFVIDKFPISRPNLTFSTLTVSNMSPEDSSIYLCSVRTDYYGYTFGSGTRLTVV.

This clonotype has at least ten counts. The chain is built from TRBV6-1 and TRBJ2-4; TRBD1 matches at 10 bases. The junction had 1 base not matched to a gene; V was cut back by 6 bases and J by 5 bases. CDR1 is MNHNS, CDR2 SASEGT, per germline. The CDR3 consists of 13 residues. The CDR3 DNA reads TGTGCCAGCAGAGACAGGGGGCAAAACATTCAGTACTTC. Translated, it gives CASRDRGQNIQYF.

The J gene is TRBJ1-5, the V gene TRBV12-3 or TRBV12-4; a weak D match, TRBD1 (5 bases). Trimming left V 0 bases short and J 6 bases short, with 12 bases between. This CDR3 spans 15 amino acids. CDR3: CASSLAPGGIQPQHF. Here the CDR3 DNA reads TGTGCCAGCAGTTTAGCCCCCGGGGGGATTCAGCCCCAGCATTTT.

V and J are TRBV25-1 and TRBJ1-2; 12 positions agree with TRBD1. Germline CDR1 reads MGHDK; CDR2 reads SYGVNS. The V segment lost 3 bases and the J segment 4 bases; nucleotides outside the gene matches: 6. This CDR3 contains 16 residues. The CDR3 spells CASSDTGTGGIYGYTF. CDR3 sequence (DNA): TGTGCCAGCAGTGATACCGGGACAGGGGGCATCTATGGCTACACCTTC.

This chain joins TRBV7-3 and TRBJ1-1; D uncertain. The ends were cut back, 10 bases at V and 10 bases at J, with 19 bases in the middle. The CDR3 is 12 residues long. Germline CDR1 reads SGHTA; CDR2 reads FQGTGA. The CDR3 sequence: CATWTPQRGAFF. The CDR3 DNA sequence: TGTGCCACCTGGACCCCTCAACGGGGAGCTTTCTTT.

Ten or more counts support this clonotype. J is TRBJ2-4 and V is TRBV28; 7 nucleotides align to TRBD1. The V gene's germline CDR1 is MDHEN and CDR2 SYDVKM. The CDR3 totals 16 residues. V gave up 3 bases and J gave up 8 bases; unmatched junction bases: 13. CDR3 amino acids: CASSLSRDSIEDIQYF. The CDR3 DNA reads as TGTGCCAGCAGTTTGAGCCGGGACAGTATAGAGGACATTCAGTACTTC. The variable domain in full, completed from reference TRBV28 and TRBJ2-4, reads DVKVTQSSRYLVKRTGEKVFLECVQDMDHENMFWYRQDPGLGLRLIYFSYDVKMKEKGDIPEGYSVSREKKERFSLILESASTNQTSMYLCASSLSRDSIEDIQYFGAGTRLSVL.

The chain joins TRBV6-2 or TRBV6-3 to TRBJ1-5; 7 nucleotides match TRBD1. V trimming: 6 bases; J trimming: 2 bases; junction bases outside the gene matches: 7. The germline V gene encodes CDR1 MNHEY and CDR2 SVGEGT. The CDR3 has 15 residues. DNA of the CDR3: TGTGCCAGCAGGGACAGGAGCGTCCGCAATCAGCCCCAGCATTTT. It translates to CASRDRSVRNQPQHF.